This T cell receptor (beta chain) was documented in a study of T cell responses to AZD1222 COVID-19 vaccine. Using immunoSEQ multiplex PCR, the repertoire was profiled, and TCRdb retains in-frame clones only, with some absent. This sample yields approximately 84,000 clones, of which about four fifths are seen a single time; under 1.5% belongs to the top ten. Germline V CDR1 and CDR2: SGHKS, YYEKEE (reference sequence). The germline V and J ends were trimmed by 0 bases and 0 bases, with 10 bases remaining between them. This CDR3 region has 16 residues. V gene TRBV5-5 combines with J gene TRBJ2-1, with D hard to call. The sequences come from peripheral blood, collected 28 days after the second AZD1222 dose. The TCR sequence derives from an adult who received the AZD1222 COVID-19 vaccine. CDR3 region: CASSLDGPLSYNEQFF. The CDR3 nucleotides are TGTGCCAGCAGCTTGGACGGACCCCTCTCCTACAATGAGCAGTTCTTC.